This entry lists 29 T cell receptor beta chains sequenced from one sample in a study of technical replicates of blood from a few donors. Assay: immunoSEQ multiplex PCR; the TCRdb copy retains only in-frame clones and omits some. Of roughly 81,000 clones detected, 65% to 90% appear once; the ten largest clones hold approximately 5%. Sequencing was performed on PBMCs. The receptors here all came from a human donor in good health. Some clones in this sample may be carry-over from other donors' samples.

This rearrangement joins TRBV7-2 to TRBJ2-1, with D perhaps TRBD1 (6 bases). The CDR3 runs to 13 residues. Per germline, CDR1 SGHTA and CDR2 FQGNSA. V shed 10 bases and J shed 3 bases, with 13 bases lying between them. The CDR3: CATSGQLYNEQFF. The CDR3, as DNA: TGTGCCACCTCGGGACAACTCTACAATGAGCAGTTCTTC. Supplemented by reference TRBV7-2 and TRBJ2-1, the full variable domain reads GAGVSQSPSNKVTEKGKDVELRCDPISGHTALYWYRQSLGQGLEFLIYFQGNSAPDKSGLPSDRFSAERTGGSVSTLTIQRTQQEDSAVYLCATSGQLYNEQFFGPGTRLTVL.

V and J are TRBV29-1 and TRBJ2-5; 7 bases map to TRBD1. The length of the CDR3 is 13 residues. The germline CDR1 and CDR2 sequences are SQVTM and ANQGSEA. J lost 5 bases, V lost 2 bases, and 5 bases had no gene match. Written as DNA, the CDR3 is TGCAGCGTTGAAAGACAGGGCTGGGAGACCCAGTACTTC. Residues: CSVERQGWETQYF. Combining the CDR3 with reference TRBV29-1 and TRBJ2-5 gives the whole variable domain SAVISQKPSRDICQRGTSLTIQCQVDSQVTMMFWYRQQPGQSLTLIATANQGSEATYESGFVIDKFPISRPNLTFSTLTVSNMSPEDSSIYLCSVERQGWETQYFGPGTRLLVL.

The chain couples TRBV7-6 to TRBJ1-2; 10 bases are a match to TRBD1. The J segment lost 1 base and the V segment lost 5 bases, leaving 4 bases of the junction unmatched. Germline V gives CDR1 SGHVS, CDR2 FNYEAQ. The CDR3 totals 15 residues. The CDR3 bases are TGTGCCAGCAGCAGTGGACAGGGGGTTAACTATGGCTACACCTTC. This gives the protein CASSSGQGVNYGYTF.

The V call is TRBV25-1, the J call TRBJ1-3; no clear D. The CDR3 is 11 residues long. V shed 8 bases and J shed 4 bases, with 6 bases lying between them. CDR1 is MGHDK, CDR2 SYGVNS, per germline. CDR3 DNA sequence: TGTGCCAGCTCCCGGGGAAACACCATATATTTT. Protein product: CASSRGNTIYF.

The chain uses TRBV7-2 and TRBJ2-7; 8 bases agree with TRBD1. The CDR3 spans 14 residues. Germline V gene lookup returns CDR1 SGHTA and CDR2 FQGNSA. V was clipped by 3 bases and J by 6 bases; unmatched bases: 7. The CDR3 sequence is CASSFGTGVGEQYF. DNA for the CDR3: TGTGCCAGCAGCTTCGGGACAGGTGTCGGCGAGCAGTACTTC.

This clone showed up just a few times. The CDR3 coding sequence is TGTGCCAGCAGCGCCCGACAGGATCCAGGTGGAAACACCATATATTTT. Residues: CASSARQDPGGNTIYF. The rearrangement joins TRBV7-8 to TRBJ1-3, with D possibly TRBD1 on 6 matching bases. The CDR3 has 16 amino acids. CDR1 is SGHVS and CDR2 is FQNEAQ in the germline V gene. The V and J ends lost 5 bases and 3 bases respectively, with 17 bases between them.

This CDR3 is CASSDVGALNEKLFF. In nucleotides, the CDR3 is TGTGCCAGCAGTGATGTGGGGGCCCTAAATGAAAAACTGTTTTTT. The chain carries TRBV2 and TRBJ1-4, with a tentative D call TRBD1 (6 bases). CDR3 length: 15 amino acids. The V end lost 3 bases, the J end lost 5 bases, and 13 bases lay between the germline ends. Germline V gene data show CDR1 as SNHLY and CDR2 as FYNNEI.

The chain carries TRBV2 and TRBJ1-6; 10 bases fit TRBD1. The CDR3 sequence is 18 residues long. Looked up from germline, CDR1 is SNHLY and CDR2 is FYNNEI. V gave up 3 bases and J gave up 1 base; unmatched junction bases: 6. CDR3 in amino acids: CASSEAGTGVSYNSPLHF. CDR3 nucleotide sequence: TGTGCCAGCAGTGAGGCCGGGACAGGGGTATCCTATAATTCACCCCTCCACTTT.

The rearrangement links TRBV25-1 to TRBJ1-2; D possibly corresponds to TRBD1 (6 bases). Germline V CDR1 and CDR2: MGHDK, SYGVNS. CDR3 length equals 12 residues. V was pared by 6 bases and J by 1 base, with 6 bases between. DNA of the CDR3: TGTGCCAGCAGGGACAGTAACTATGGCTACACCTTC. Amino acids: CASRDSNYGYTF.

The chain is built from TRBV29-1 and TRBJ1-2; D might be TRBD1 (6 bases). CDR1 is SQVTM, CDR2 ANQGSEA, per germline. CDR3 size: 13 residues. V was trimmed by 2 bases and J by 2 bases, leaving 9 bases between them. The CDR3 coding sequence is TGCAGCGTTGAAACAGGGCAAAACTATGGCTACACCTTC. Translated: CSVETGQNYGYTF.

The chain employs TRBV4-1 and TRBJ1-6; D is unresolved. V lost 4 bases and J lost 7, with 14 bases in between. Germline V lookup: CDR1 MGHRA, CDR2 YSYEKL. CDR3 size: 15 residues. CDR3 amino acids: CASSLVAGTNSPLHF. CDR3 bases: TGCGCCAGCAGCCTTGTGGCGGGCACGAATTCACCCCTCCACTTT.

The rearrangement uses TRBV23-1 and TRBJ2-3; TRBD1 might be the D (5 bases). TRBV23-1 is labeled an ORF, and its function is uncertain. Trimming took 6 bases from V and 4 from J, leaving 17 bases between them. CDR3 length: 15 amino acids. CDR3 amino acids: CASSPTVLAADTQYF. The CDR3 region has the DNA TGCGCCAGCAGCCCGACAGTATTGGCCGCAGATACGCAGTATTTT.

The chain carries TRBV6-5 and TRBJ1-2; possibly TRBD1 for D (5 bases). Trimming shortened V by 0 bases and J by 4 bases, and 12 bases separated the two germline ends. Germline V gene sequence: CDR1 MNHEY, CDR2 SVGAGI. CDR3 length: 15 amino acids. The CDR3 nucleotides are TGTGCCAGCAGTTACTCAGGGGTAGTTGCCTATGGCTACACCTTC. Protein sequence: CASSYSGVVAYGYTF.

About this clone: This sample includes further DNA sequences coding for the same CDR3. The chain links TRBV30 to TRBJ2-7, with 7 bases matching TRBD1. CDR3 length equals 12 residues. After removal of 8 bases from V and 4 bases from J, the junction contained 8 bases not matched to a gene. Germline CDR1 GTSNPN, CDR2 SVGIG (reference sequence). The CDR3 DNA sequence: TGTGCCGGAGGAACAGGGGCGTACGAGCAGTACTTC. The encoded protein is CAGGTGAYEQYF. Using reference TRBV30 and TRBJ2-7 for the parts outside the CDR3, the full variable domain is SQTIHQWPATLVQPVGSPLSLECTVEGTSNPNLYWYRQAAGRGLQLLFYSVGIGQISSEVPQNLSASRPQDRQFILSSKKLLLSDSGFYLCAGGTGAYEQYFGPGTRLTVT.

The chain uses TRBV4-2 and TRBJ1-4; 9 nucleotides line up with TRBD1. CDR1 LGHNA and CDR2 YNFKEQ come from the germline V gene. CDR3 size: 14 residues. V shed 1 base and J 11 bases; nucleotides not matched to a gene: 5. CDR3 residues: CASSQGGQGHKLFF. The CDR3 DNA is TGTGCCAGCAGCCAAGGGGGACAGGGCCATAAACTGTTTTTT.

This clone appeared a few times. This chain joins TRBV20-1 and TRBJ1-2; D perhaps matches TRBD1 (5 bases). Trimming removed 8 bases at V and 4 bases at J, with 11 bases between. Germline CDR1 DFQATT, CDR2 SNEGSKA (reference sequence). This CDR3 is built from 11 residues. For the CDR3, the DNA is TGCAGTTTCGGGGGGGTCTATGGCTACACCTTC. Translating it yields CSFGGVYGYTF.

This clone was observed a few times. V and J are TRBV18 and TRBJ2-2; 11 bases are a match to TRBD1. CDR1 is KGHSH and CDR2 is LQKENI in the germline V gene. J was trimmed by 5 bases and V by 2 bases; bases with no gene match: 7. The CDR3 has 17 amino acids. The chain's CDR3 is CASSPSTGTGGTGELFF. CDR3 DNA sequence: TGTGCCAGCTCACCATCAACCGGGACAGGGGGGACCGGGGAGCTGTTTTTT. The variable domain in full, completed from reference TRBV18 and TRBJ2-2, reads NAGVMQNPRHLVRRRGQEARLRCSPMKGHSHVYWYRQLPEEGLKFMVYLQKENIIDESGMPKERFSAEFPKEGPSILRIQQVVRGDSAAYFCASSPSTGTGGTGELFFGEGSRLTVL.

This chain connects TRBV10-2 to TRBJ1-5, with TRBD1 identical over 7 bases. Per germline, CDR1 WSHSY and CDR2 SAAADI. The CDR3 runs to 13 residues. V shed 6 bases, J shed 1 base, and the junction held 0 bases outside the gene matches. CDR3 protein: CASSRGSNQPQHF. CDR3 DNA: TGCGCCAGCAGCAGGGGGAGCAATCAGCCCCAGCATTTT.

In regard to this clone: Compared with germline, one end of the junction differs, possibly owing to a read error. The rearrangement joins TRBV6-1 to TRBJ2-1; 8 bases are shared with TRBD2. CDR1 and CDR2 from the germline V gene are MNHNS and SASEGT. The CDR3 runs 13 residues. The CDR3 loop is CASSEASGATTLF. The CDR3 nucleotides read TGTGCCAGCAGTGAAGCTAGCGGGGCCACTACACTCTTC.

The chain recombines TRBV4-1 with TRBJ1-1; D is unclear. CDR1 is MGHRA and CDR2 is YSYEKL in the germline V gene. Trimming took off 0 bases at V and 10 bases at J, with 9 bases between the two ends. The CDR3 sequence is 12 residues long. The CDR3 spells CASSQDSRRAFF. In nucleotides, the CDR3 is TGCGCCAGCAGCCAAGATAGCCGGAGAGCTTTCTTT.

V usage is TRBV10-3 and J usage is TRBJ2-1; TRBD2 aligns across 7 bases. This CDR3 spans 14 amino acids. The V gene's germline CDR1 is ENHRY and CDR2 SYGVKD. The V and J ends lost 6 bases and 8 bases, in that order; junction bases with no gene match: 10. CDR3 in DNA: TGTGCCATCAGGGGCGGACTAGTTACGGATGAGCAGTTCTTC. Translating it yields CAIRGGLVTDEQFF.

V gene TRBV5-6 combines with J gene TRBJ1-4; no firm D call. With 0 bases removed from V and 8 bases from J, the gap between germline ends came to 11 bases. The CDR3 extends over 14 amino acids. Germline lookup yields CDR1 SGHDT and CDR2 YYEEEE. Here the CDR3 DNA reads TGTGCCAGCAGCTTGGGGCAGGTGCAAGAAAAACTGTTTTTT. This sequence encodes CASSLGQVQEKLFF.

The chain has TRBV5-1 and TRBJ2-1, with D perhaps TRBD1 (6 bases). Germline V CDR1 and CDR2: SGHRS, YFSETQ. V was trimmed by 2 bases and J by 7 bases, leaving 7 bases between them. The CDR3 has 12 amino acids. The chain's CDR3 is CASSLQGNEQFF. The CDR3 nucleotides read TGCGCCAGCAGCTTACAGGGAAATGAGCAGTTCTTC. The full variable domain, rest sourced from reference TRBV5-1 and TRBJ2-1, is KAGVTQTPRYLIKTRGQQVTLSCSPISGHRSVSWYQQTPGQGLQFLFEYFSETQRNKGNFPGRFSGRQFSNSRSEMNVSTLELGDSALYLCASSLQGNEQFFGPGTRLTVL.

CDR3 DNA sequence: TGTGCCAGCAGTGAAAGGGGGACTAGCCGGTACGAGCAGTACTTC. It is translated as CASSERGTSRYEQYF. V gene TRBV6-1 combines with J gene TRBJ2-7, with 9 positions matching TRBD2. This CDR3 has 15 amino acids. The germline gives CDR1 MNHNS, CDR2 SASEGT. V shed 2 bases and J 4 bases; nucleotides not matched to a gene: 6.

This clone was recorded once. The CDR3 loop is CASSLAPSGGAISYEQYF. The CDR3 DNA is TGCGCCAGCAGCTTGGCGCCTAGCGGGGGGGCCATCTCCTACGAGCAGTACTTC. V gene TRBV5-1 combines with J gene TRBJ2-7; TRBD2 aligns across 12 bases. Trimming took 0 bases from V and 0 from J; bases not matched to a gene: 7. The length of the CDR3 is 18 residues. CDR1 is SGHRS, CDR2 YFSETQ, per germline.

The genes are TRBV30 and TRBJ2-3; D not resolved. V was pared by 4 bases and J by 2 bases, with 7 bases between. In germline, CDR1 is GTSNPN, CDR2 SVGIG (reference sequence). CDR3 length equals 12 residues. CDR3 in amino acids: CAWTRYTDTQYF. The CDR3 DNA reads TGTGCCTGGACCCGGTACACAGATACGCAGTATTTT.

The rearrangement links TRBV30 to TRBJ2-2; perhaps TRBD1 as D (6 bases). This CDR3 has 13 amino acids. Germline assignment: CDR1 GTSNPN and CDR2 SVGIG (reference sequence). V was clipped by 7 bases and J by 1 base, with 10 bases between them. CDR3 in amino acids: CASRGMNTGELFF. The DNA of the CDR3 is TGTGCCTCCAGGGGTATGAACACCGGGGAGCTGTTTTTT.

J is TRBJ1-1 and V is TRBV5-4; unclear D gene. CDR3 length: 12 residues. V lost 9 bases, J lost 4 bases, and 13 bases lay in between. Germline V gene sequence: CDR1 SGHNT, CDR2 YYREEE (reference sequence). The CDR3: CAMSLGRTEAFF. The DNA of the CDR3 is TGTGCCATGAGTCTCGGTCGCACTGAAGCTTTCTTT.

The chain carries TRBV11-2 and TRBJ2-1; perhaps TRBD1 as D (5 bases). CDR1 is SGHAT, CDR2 FQNNGV, per germline. Between the trimmed V and J ends, which lost 1 base and 6 bases, there was a span of 7 bases. The CDR3 runs 13 residues. For the CDR3, the DNA is TGTGCCAGCAGCTTAGGACAGTCCAATGAGCAGTTCTTC. This gives the protein CASSLGQSNEQFF.